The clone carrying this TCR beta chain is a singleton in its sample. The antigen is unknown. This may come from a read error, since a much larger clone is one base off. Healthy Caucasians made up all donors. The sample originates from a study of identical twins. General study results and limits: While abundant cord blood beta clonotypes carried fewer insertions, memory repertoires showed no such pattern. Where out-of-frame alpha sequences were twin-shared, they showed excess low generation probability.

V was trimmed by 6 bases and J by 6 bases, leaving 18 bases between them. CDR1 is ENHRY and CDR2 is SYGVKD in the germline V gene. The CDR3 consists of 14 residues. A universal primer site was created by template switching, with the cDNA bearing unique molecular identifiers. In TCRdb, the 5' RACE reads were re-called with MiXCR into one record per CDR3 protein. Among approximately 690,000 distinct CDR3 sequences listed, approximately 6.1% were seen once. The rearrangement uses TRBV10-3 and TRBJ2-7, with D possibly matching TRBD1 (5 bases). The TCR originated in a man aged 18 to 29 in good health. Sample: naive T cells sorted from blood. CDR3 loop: CAIRSAGSSFEQYF. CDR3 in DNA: TGTGCCATCAGGAGCGCAGGGTCCTCTTTCGAGCAGTACTTC.